This T cell receptor beta chain was identified during a study of T cells after yellow fever vaccination. Findings and limits, study-wide: A limited proportion of clonotypes was detected within both the CD4 and CD8 compartments.

5'RACE template switching generated TCR cDNA, adding a universal primer site and UMIs. TCRdb reprocessed the 5' RACE reads via MiXCR and lists one record per CDR3 protein. The data hold hundreds of thousands of distinct CDR3 sequences, with approximately 12% observed a single time. The CDR3 runs 16 residues. The V segment lost 0 bases and the J segment 5 bases; nucleotides outside the gene matches: 4. CDR1 LGHNA and CDR2 YSLEER come from the germline V gene. On this clonotype itself: Its specificity is unknown.

The sequenced sample was PBMCs, obtained on the day of the yellow fever booster vaccination. This TCR was sampled from a man aged 30-40 years who received the YFV17D yellow fever vaccine. The chain carries TRBV4-3 and TRBJ2-1; 10 bases align to TRBD2. In nucleotides, the CDR3 is TGCGCCAGCAGCCAAGAGGCTAGCGGGAGCGACAATGAGCAGTTCTTC. It is translated as CASSQEASGSDNEQFF.